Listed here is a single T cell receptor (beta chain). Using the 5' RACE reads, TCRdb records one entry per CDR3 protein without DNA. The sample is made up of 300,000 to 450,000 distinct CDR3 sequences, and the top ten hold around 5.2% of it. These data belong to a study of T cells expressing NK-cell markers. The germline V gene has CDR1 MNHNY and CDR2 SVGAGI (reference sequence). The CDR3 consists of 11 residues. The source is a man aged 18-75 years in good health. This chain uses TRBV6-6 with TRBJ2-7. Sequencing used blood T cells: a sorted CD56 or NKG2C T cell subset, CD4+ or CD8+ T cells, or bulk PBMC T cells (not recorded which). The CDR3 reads CASSYSGRQYF.